These T cell receptor beta chains were read from a single sample in a study of blood T cell repertoires in COVID-19. Sequenced by immunoSEQ multiplex PCR; TCRdb stores in-frame clones only, minus some. The repertoire includes about 60,000 clones, roughly 71% of them detected once, and around 32% sits in the top ten. Sequences were obtained from peripheral blood. These TCRs come from a human donor in a cohort sampled during active COVID-19. Both conserved end residues are part of each CDR3. D genes are given only for firm matches. Expanded clones are given a class, and other clones once, few, many or no size at all.

cdr3_nt: TGTGCCAGTACCCAGGGGGGTGGAGAGCAGTACTTC; cdr3_aa: CASTQGGGEQYF; v_call: TRBV19; j_call: TRBJ2-7; d_call: -; clone_size: -
cdr3_nt: TGTGCCAGCAGCTTGGCAGGGGGGCAAACGCCTAACTATGGCTACACCTTC; cdr3_aa: CASSLAGGQTPNYGYTF; v_call: TRBV5-8; j_call: TRBJ1-2; d_call: TRBD1; clone_size: -
cdr3_nt: TGTGCCAGCTCACCCGACATCGACACCGGGGAGCTGTTTTTT; cdr3_aa: CASSPDIDTGELFF; v_call: TRBV18; j_call: TRBJ2-2; d_call: -; clone_size: -
cdr3_nt: TGTGCCAGCAGCTTAGAAATCCGCAGTACCTATGGCTACACCTTC; cdr3_aa: CASSLEIRSTYGYTF; v_call: TRBV11-2; j_call: TRBJ1-2; d_call: -; clone_size: -
cdr3_nt: TGCAGTGCTCGACAGGACTATGGCTACACCTTC; cdr3_aa: CSARQDYGYTF; v_call: TRBV20-1; j_call: TRBJ1-2; d_call: -; clone_size: few
cdr3_nt: TGTGCCAGCAAAGAAGGGACTAGCGCCTATCTGCAGTATTTT; cdr3_aa: CASKEGTSAYLQYF; v_call: TRBV6-6; j_call: TRBJ2-3; d_call: TRBD2; clone_size: -
cdr3_nt: TGTGCCAGCAGCCAAGGCCCGCAGGGGTCGGGGGAAAAACTGTTTTTT; cdr3_aa: CASSQGPQGSGEKLFF; v_call: TRBV14; j_call: TRBJ1-4; d_call: -; clone_size: -
cdr3_nt: TGTGCCAGCAGCCGTAGCGGGGTTGATACGCAGTATTTT; cdr3_aa: CASSRSGVDTQYF; v_call: TRBV3-1/TRBV3-2; j_call: TRBJ2-3; d_call: TRBD2; clone_size: -
cdr3_nt: TGTGCCAGCAGCTTAGCCGGGACAGGCATGGGGGATACGCAGTATTTT; cdr3_aa: CASSLAGTGMGDTQYF; v_call: TRBV7-2; j_call: TRBJ2-3; d_call: TRBD1; clone_size: -
cdr3_nt: TGTGCCAGCAGTAATCCGACCATAGCGGGGAAAGAGACCCAGTACTTC; cdr3_aa: CASSNPTIAGKETQYF; v_call: TRBV6-2/TRBV6-3; j_call: TRBJ2-5; d_call: TRBD2; clone_size: -
cdr3_nt: TGCGCCAGCAGCGATTTAGCGGGGGGGCCCCAAGAGACCCAGTACTTC; cdr3_aa: CASSDLAGGPQETQYF; v_call: TRBV5-1; j_call: TRBJ2-5; d_call: TRBD2; clone_size: -
cdr3_nt: TGTGCCAGCAGCTTCACAGGGGGCGGTGAAAAACTGTTTTTT; cdr3_aa: CASSFTGGGEKLFF; v_call: TRBV7-9; j_call: TRBJ1-4; d_call: TRBD1; clone_size: -
cdr3_nt: TGCGCCAGCAGCCAAGAGCCAAGCGGGCGGGCCCAAGAGACCCAGTACTTC; cdr3_aa: CASSQEPSGRAQETQYF; v_call: TRBV4-1; j_call: TRBJ2-5; d_call: -; clone_size: -
cdr3_nt: TGTGCCAGCAACCAGGATGGGCCCTACGAGCAGTACTTC; cdr3_aa: CASNQDGPYEQYF; v_call: TRBV2; j_call: TRBJ2-7; d_call: -; clone_size: -
cdr3_nt: TGTGCCAGCAGCTTAAGCCAGGGGAAGACCGGGGAGCTGTTTTTT; cdr3_aa: CASSLSQGKTGELFF; v_call: TRBV5-4; j_call: TRBJ2-2; d_call: -; clone_size: -
cdr3_nt: TGCAGCGTTGAGAGGGAGGGCACTGAAGCTTTCTTT; cdr3_aa: CSVEREGTEAFF; v_call: TRBV29-1; j_call: TRBJ1-1; d_call: -; clone_size: few
cdr3_nt: TGCGCCAGCAGCATGGGGCTAACCTACGAGCAGTACTTC; cdr3_aa: CASSMGLTYEQYF; v_call: TRBV10-2; j_call: TRBJ2-7; d_call: -; clone_size: -
cdr3_nt: TGTGCCAGCAGCCAAGAACCGGGACAGGGTGTAGAGACCCAGTACTTC; cdr3_aa: CASSQEPGQGVETQYF; v_call: TRBV3-1/TRBV3-2; j_call: TRBJ2-5; d_call: TRBD1; clone_size: once
cdr3_nt: TGTGCCAGCAGTTTTCGCCGAGAGGGTGGCGAGCAGTACTTC; cdr3_aa: CASSFRREGGEQYF; v_call: TRBV27; j_call: TRBJ2-7; d_call: -; clone_size: -